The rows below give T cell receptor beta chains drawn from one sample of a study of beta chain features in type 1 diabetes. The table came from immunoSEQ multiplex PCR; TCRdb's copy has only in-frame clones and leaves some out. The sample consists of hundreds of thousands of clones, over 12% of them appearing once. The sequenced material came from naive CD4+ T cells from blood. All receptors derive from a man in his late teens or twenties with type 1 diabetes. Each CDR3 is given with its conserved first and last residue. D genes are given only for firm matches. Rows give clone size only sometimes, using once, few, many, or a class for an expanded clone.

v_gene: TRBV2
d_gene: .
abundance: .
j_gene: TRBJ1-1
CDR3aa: CASSLQGNTEAFF
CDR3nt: TGTGCCAGCAGTCTACAGGGAAACACTGAAGCTTTCTTT

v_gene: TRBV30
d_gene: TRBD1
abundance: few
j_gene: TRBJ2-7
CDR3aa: CALDRKIF
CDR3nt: TGTGCCTTGGACAGGAAGATCTTC

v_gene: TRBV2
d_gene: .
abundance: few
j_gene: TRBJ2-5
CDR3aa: CASKQYQETQYF
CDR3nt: TGTGCCAGCAAGCAGTACCAAGAGACCCAGTACTTC

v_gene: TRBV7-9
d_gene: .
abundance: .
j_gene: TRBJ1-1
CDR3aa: CASSHTRAFF
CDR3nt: TGTGCCAGCAGCCACACGCGGGCTTTCTTT

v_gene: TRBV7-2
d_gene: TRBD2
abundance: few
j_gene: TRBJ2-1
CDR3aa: CASSPGAGGLFF
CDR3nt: TGTGCCAGCAGCCCCGGCGCGGGGGGGCTATTCTTC

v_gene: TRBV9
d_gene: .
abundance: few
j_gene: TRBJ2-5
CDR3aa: CASSVAPHGETQYF
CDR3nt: TGTGCCAGCAGCGTAGCCCCGCACGGAGAGACCCAGTACTTC

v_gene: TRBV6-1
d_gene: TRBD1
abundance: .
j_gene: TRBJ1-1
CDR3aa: CASSEVRQGSNTEAFF
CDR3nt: TGTGCCAGCAGTGAAGTCAGACAGGGGAGTAACACTGAAGCTTTCTTT

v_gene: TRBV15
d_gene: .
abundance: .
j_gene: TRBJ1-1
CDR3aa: CAAGGRRTEAFF
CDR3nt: TGTGCCGCGGGCGGACGGAGGACTGAAGCTTTCTTT

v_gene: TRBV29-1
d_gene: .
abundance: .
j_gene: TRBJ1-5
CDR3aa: CSASYSNQPQHF
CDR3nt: TGCAGCGCCTCTTATAGCAATCAGCCCCAGCATTTT

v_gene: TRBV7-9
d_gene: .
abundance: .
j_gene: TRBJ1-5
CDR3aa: CASSSIRGPGHQPQHF
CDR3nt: TGTGCCAGCAGCTCCATCCGAGGACCCGGTCATCAGCCCCAGCATTTT

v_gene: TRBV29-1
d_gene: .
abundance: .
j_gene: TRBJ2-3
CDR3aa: CSAHPTDTQYF
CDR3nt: TGCAGCGCCCATCCAACAGATACGCAGTATTTT

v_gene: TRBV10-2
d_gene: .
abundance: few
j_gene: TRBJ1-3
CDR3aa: CASSESGGRNTIYF
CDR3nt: TGCGCCAGCAGTGAGAGTGGGGGCAGAAACACCATATATTTT